The 21 T cell receptor beta chains below come from one sample, sequenced in a study of regulatory T cells in long-lasting Graves disease. Time point noted: newly diagnosed GD, antithyroid drugs for less than 3 months. RNA from PBMCs was the source of the TCR library. Building of the TCR beta libraries involved iRepertoire HTBI primers and Arm-PCR of CDR3 regions. MiXCR was run by TCRdb on the multiplex PCR reads, yielding one entry per CDR3 protein. The sample lists about 380,000 distinct CDR3 sequences, 15% to 19% seen once, with 22% in the top ten. This specimen consisted of peripheral blood mononuclear cells (PBMCs), obtained at new diagnosis, from a patient treated with antithyroid drugs. The origin of the receptors is a female donor with Graves disease.

CDR3 bases: TGTGCCAGCAGCTTCCGACTAGCGGGAACGAATGAGCAGTTCTTC. It yields the protein CASSFRLAGTNEQFF. The genes are TRBV7-2 and TRBJ2-1; 11 bases are shared with TRBD2. The germline gives CDR1 SGHTA, CDR2 FQGNSA. V shed 3 bases, J shed 7 bases, and the junction held 5 bases outside the gene matches. The CDR3 runs to 15 residues.

In this sample, this clonotype turned up many times. This sequence joins TRBV12-3 or TRBV12-4 and TRBJ2-3; 8 positions match TRBD2. CDR3 size: 17 residues. Trimming took 1 base from V and 4 from J; bases not matched to a gene: 10. This chain's CDR3 is CASSLERLTGGPDTQYF. The CDR3 region has the DNA TGTGCCAGCAGTTTAGAACGTCTAACGGGGGGGCCAGATACGCAGTATTTT.

The sample holds a few counts of this clonotype. V usage is TRBV2 and J usage is TRBJ2-7; no reliable D call. The CDR3 runs 15 residues. The V and J ends lost 6 bases and 0 bases respectively, with 15 bases between them. CDR1 SNHLY and CDR2 FYNNEI come from the germline V gene. CDR3 sequence: CASRRYSSNSYEQYF. The CDR3 bases are TGTGCCAGCAGAAGATATAGCTCCAACTCCTACGAGCAGTACTTC.

This clonotype was seen at least ten times. The rearrangement uses TRBV5-1 and TRBJ1-6, with TRBD1 identical over 7 bases. The CDR3 runs to 14 residues. CDR1 is SGHRS and CDR2 is YFSETQ in the germline V gene. The trim removed 4 bases at V and 10 bases at J, leaving 8 bases unmatched. The CDR3 loop reads CASSERQGGSPLHF. The DNA for the CDR3 is TGCGCCAGCAGCGAAAGACAGGGTGGCTCACCCCTCCACTTT.

In regard to this clonotype: A read error may explain this, as a much larger clone is one base away. This is likely a read error, given that the CDR3 carries no conserved phenylalanine or tryptophan at its end. The rearrangement uses TRBV28 and TRBJ2-7; TRBD1 is a possible D gene (5 bases). V was trimmed by 8 bases and J by 6 bases, leaving 20 bases between them. This CDR3 spans 14 amino acids. Germline lookup yields CDR1 MDHEN and CDR2 SYDVKM. CDR3 sequence reads: CASSLGRLPREQYL. The CDR3 region has the DNA TGTGCCAGCTCGTTGGGGCGGCTACCCCGCGAGCAGTACCTC.

This chain uses TRBV10-2 with TRBJ1-6; 7 bases line up with TRBD1. Germline CDR1 WSHSY, CDR2 SAAADI. V lost 5 bases to trimming and J lost 10 bases; unmatched junction nucleotides: 8. The CDR3 runs 14 residues. CDR3: CASSPDRVESPLHF. The CDR3 DNA sequence: TGCGCCAGCAGTCCAGACAGGGTCGAGTCACCCCTCCACTTT.

This clonotype has ten or more counts. The chain recombines TRBV4-1 with TRBJ2-3; D unclear. Germline-derived CDR1 and CDR2 are MGHRA and YSYEKL. Trimming stripped 3 bases from V and 6 bases from J, with 4 bases between. This CDR3 has 11 residues. The CDR3 DNA sequence: TGCGCCAGCAGCCATAGGGATACGCAGTATTTT. Amino acid sequence: CASSHRDTQYF.

This clonotype was counted many times. The genes are TRBV12-3 or TRBV12-4 and TRBJ2-5; TRBD2 might be the D (6 bases). V lost 3 bases and J 4 bases, leaving 18 bases between the germline ends. The length of the CDR3 is 16 residues. The CDR3 sequence: CASSFATGGVGETQYF. The CDR3 bases are TGTGCCAGCAGTTTTGCTACCGGCGGGGTGGGAGAGACCCAGTACTTC.

As to this clonotype: A far larger clone lies a single base away; this is likely a read error. The chain uses TRBV7-8 and TRBJ2-2, with a tentative D call TRBD2 (6 bases). V was trimmed by 6 bases and J by 10 bases, leaving 21 bases between them. Per germline, CDR1 SGHVS and CDR2 FQNEAQ. The CDR3 has 15 residues. The chain's CDR3 is CASSEAGAMVEELFF. For the CDR3, the DNA is TGTGCCAGCAGTGAAGCGGGTGCGATGGTAGAGGAGCTGTTTTTT.

This clonotype was recorded at least ten times. V is TRBV20-1 and J is TRBJ2-2; 12 nucleotides align to TRBD2. Germline values: CDR1 DFQATT, CDR2 SNEGSKA (reference sequence). V gave up 6 bases and J gave up 5 bases; unmatched junction bases: 10. The CDR3 spans 16 residues. CDR3: CSAPRLAGEGTGELFF. CDR3 DNA sequence: TGCAGTGCCCCGCGACTAGCGGGAGAGGGGACCGGGGAGCTGTTTTTT.

The chain recombines TRBV20-1 with TRBJ2-1; D unresolved. The ends were cut back, 4 bases at V and 5 bases at J, with 12 bases in the middle. Germline V gene lookup returns CDR1 DFQATT and CDR2 SNEGSKA (reference sequence). The CDR3 is 13 residues long. CDR3 region: CSANPRNHNEQFF. CDR3 sequence (DNA): TGCAGTGCTAATCCCCGAAACCACAATGAGCAGTTCTTC.

This clonotype has just a few counts. The chain carries TRBV29-1 and TRBJ2-1; 11 positions match TRBD2. The CDR3 totals 18 residues. V was clipped by 0 bases and J by 7 bases; unmatched bases: 14. The germline CDR1 and CDR2 sequences are SQVTM and ANQGSEA. CDR3 loop: CSVEDLGLAGGYRNEQFF. Here the CDR3 DNA reads TGCAGCGTTGAAGATCTGGGGCTAGCGGGAGGCTACAGAAATGAGCAGTTCTTC.

At least ten counts were recorded for this clonotype. The chain combines TRBV28 with TRBJ2-3; D assignment may be TRBD1 or TRBD2 (5 bases each). The CDR3 loop spans 15 amino acids. Trimming removed 6 bases from V and 2 bases from J, with 15 bases in between. CDR1 and CDR2 (germline): MDHEN, SYDVKM. The CDR3: CASRKGTEHTDTQYF. For the CDR3, the DNA is TGTGCCAGCAGGAAAGGGACGGAGCACACAGATACGCAGTATTTT.

There are a few counts of this clonotype. The chain carries TRBV24-1 and TRBJ1-2; TRBD1 aligns across 7 bases. The V gene's germline CDR1 is KGHDR and CDR2 SFDVKD. The CDR3 spans 15 residues. With 5 bases clipped from V and 3 bases from J, the junction kept 8 bases outside the gene matches. DNA for the CDR3: TGTGCCACCAGTGGAGCAGAACAGGGGCACTATGGCTACACCTTC. Its protein product is CATSGAEQGHYGYTF.

This clonotype was seen at least ten times. CDR3 sequence reads: CASSPQDRGKYGYTF. The DNA for the CDR3 is TGCGCCAGCAGCCCCCAGGACAGGGGGAAGTATGGCTACACCTTC. The rearrangement uses TRBV4-3 and TRBJ1-2; 10 nucleotides line up with TRBD1. V lost 4 bases to trimming and J lost 5 bases; unmatched junction nucleotides: 7. This CDR3 spans 15 amino acids. In germline, CDR1 is LGHNA, CDR2 YSLEER.

A note on this clonotype: A far larger clone is only one base removed, so a read error is likely. The J gene is TRBJ2-3, the V gene TRBV5-5; no definite D call. CDR1 and CDR2 from the germline V gene are SGHKS and YYEKEE (reference sequence). CDR3 length: 12 residues. Deletions cut 2 bases from V and 2 bases from J, with 3 bases between. The CDR3 spells CASSFTTDTQYF. DNA of the CDR3: TGTGCCAGCAGCTTTACCACAGATACGCAGTATTTT. The full variable domain, with the rest looked up from reference TRBV5-5 and TRBJ2-3, is DAGVTQSPTHLIKTRGQQVTLRCSPISGHKSVSWYQQVLGQGPQFIFQYYEKEERGRGNFPDRFSARQFPNYSSELNVNALLLGDSALYLCASSFTTDTQYFGPGTRLTVL.

The CDR3 region is CASSSRRQSNSPLHF. CDR3 coding DNA: TGTGCCAGCAGTTCACGACGACAGTCTAATTCACCCCTCCACTTT. This chain uses TRBV27 with TRBJ1-6, with D possibly being TRBD1 (5 bases). The CDR3 totals 15 residues. V dropped 4 bases and J dropped 6 bases, with 13 bases sitting between them. Per germline, CDR1 MNHEY and CDR2 SMNVEV (reference sequence).

This clonotype has a count of ten or more. The chain carries TRBV28 and TRBJ1-1; 11 bases match TRBD1. CDR1 MDHEN and CDR2 SYDVKM come from the germline V gene. Germline trimming cut 6 bases from V and 5 bases from J; bases unmatched to any gene: 8. The CDR3 is 15 amino acids. The CDR3 spells CASRQTGQGVTEAFF. The CDR3 DNA follows: TGTGCCAGCAGACAAACGGGACAGGGGGTTACTGAAGCTTTCTTT. Combining the CDR3 with reference TRBV28 and TRBJ1-1 gives the whole variable domain DVKVTQSSRYLVKRTGEKVFLECVQDMDHENMFWYRQDPGLGLRLIYFSYDVKMKEKGDIPEGYSVSREKKERFSLILESASTNQTSMYLCASRQTGQGVTEAFFGQGTRLTVV.

V is TRBV12-3 or TRBV12-4 and J is TRBJ2-5; either TRBD1 or TRBD2 may supply D (5 bases each). This CDR3 comprises 14 residues. Trimming pared 5 bases from V and 3 bases from J, leaving 13 bases between. The CDR3 coding sequence is TGTGCCAGCAGTCCTAGGGACGGAAAAGAGACCCAGTACTTC. It is translated as CASSPRDGKETQYF.

The rearrangement links TRBV12-3 or TRBV12-4 to TRBJ2-1; 11 bases align to TRBD2. The trim removed 5 bases at V and 4 bases at J, leaving 1 base unmatched. This CDR3 contains 14 residues. Written as DNA, the CDR3 is TGTGCCAGCAGTACTAGCGGGGGTTACAATGAGCAGTTCTTC. Amino acids: CASSTSGGYNEQFF.

The sample holds many counts of this clonotype. Here the CDR3 DNA reads TGCAGTGCAGAGGACAGGGGTTACGAGCAGTACTTC. It yields the protein CSAEDRGYEQYF. The rearrangement uses TRBV20-1 and TRBJ2-7; TRBD1 matches 9 bases. The germline gives CDR1 DFQATT, CDR2 SNEGSKA (reference sequence). The CDR3 totals 12 residues. Trimming cost V 6 bases and J 4 bases; bases outside gene matches: 4.